The clone carrying this T cell receptor beta chain has more than one count but fewer than ten. Its matching antigen is unknown. At one end the junction does not follow the germline gene, possibly because of a read error. This CDR3 has 13 amino acids. Germline lookup yields CDR1 SQVTM and CDR2 ANQGSEA. These data belong to a study of T-cell reconstitution after alpha-beta-depleted transplantation in children. The authors prepared the TCRbeta library with unique molecular identifiers. One entry per CDR3 protein results from TCRdb running MiXCR on the PCR reads. Of 450,000 to 550,000 distinct CDR3 sequences listed, approximately 10% are singletons. The study's findings and limits: Expanded graft clones numbering several hundred reportedly gave rise to alpha-beta T cells about two months after transplant. It was newly produced T cells that mostly accounted for T-cell counts and diversity one year after transplant. At day 60, the high TCRbeta diversity found in some patients originated from recipient T cells and thymic progenitors that had survived.

This clonotype was sampled from a female patient aged 2-9 years who had a stem cell transplant for aplastic anemia, so the T cells may come from the graft donor. V and J are TRBV29-1 and TRBJ1-1; D unresolved. The specimen comprised PBMCs, mostly from graft donor cells, sampled 180 days after TCRalphabeta/CD19-depleted stem cell transplant. In nucleotides, the CDR3 is TGCAGCGTTGTCAGCCAAGCGGTTTTCGGCGGTTTGTTT. Translated, it gives CSVVSQAVFGGLF.